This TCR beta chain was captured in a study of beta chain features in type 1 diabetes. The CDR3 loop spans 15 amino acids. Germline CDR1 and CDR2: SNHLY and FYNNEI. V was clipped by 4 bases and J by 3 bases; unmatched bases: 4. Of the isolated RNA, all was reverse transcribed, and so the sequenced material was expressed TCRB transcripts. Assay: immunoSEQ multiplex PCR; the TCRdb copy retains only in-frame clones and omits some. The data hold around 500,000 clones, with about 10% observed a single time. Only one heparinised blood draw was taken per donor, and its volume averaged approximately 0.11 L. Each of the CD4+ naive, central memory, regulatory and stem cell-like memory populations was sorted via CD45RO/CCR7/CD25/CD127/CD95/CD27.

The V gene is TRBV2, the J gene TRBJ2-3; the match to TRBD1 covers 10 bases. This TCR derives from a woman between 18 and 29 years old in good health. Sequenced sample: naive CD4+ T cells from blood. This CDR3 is CASSGDRGRTDTQYF. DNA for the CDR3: TGTGCCAGCAGTGGGGACAGGGGCAGGACAGATACGCAGTATTTT.